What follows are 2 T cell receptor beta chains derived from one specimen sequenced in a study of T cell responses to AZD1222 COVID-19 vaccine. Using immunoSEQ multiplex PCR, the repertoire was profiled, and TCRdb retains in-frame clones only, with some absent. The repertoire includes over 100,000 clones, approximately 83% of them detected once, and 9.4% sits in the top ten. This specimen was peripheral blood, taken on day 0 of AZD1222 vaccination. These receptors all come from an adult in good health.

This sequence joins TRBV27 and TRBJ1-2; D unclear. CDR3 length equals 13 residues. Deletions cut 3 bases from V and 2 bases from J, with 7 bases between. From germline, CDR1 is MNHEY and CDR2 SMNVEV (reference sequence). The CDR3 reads CASSFRENYGYTF. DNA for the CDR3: TGTGCCAGCAGTTTTCGAGAGAACTATGGCTACACCTTC.

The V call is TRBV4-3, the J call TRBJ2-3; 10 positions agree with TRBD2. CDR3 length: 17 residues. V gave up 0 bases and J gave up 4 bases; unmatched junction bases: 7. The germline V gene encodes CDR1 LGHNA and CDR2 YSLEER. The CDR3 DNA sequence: TGCGCCAGCAGCCAAGATTCAGGTGGACTAGCGGCAGATACGCAGTATTTT. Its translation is CASSQDSGGLAADTQYF.